This record concerns one T cell receptor (beta chain) sequence. Per the germline V gene, CDR1 is ENHRY and CDR2 is SYGVKD. Trimming at V came to 6 bases and at J to 0 bases, leaving 8 bases not matched to a gene. The length of the CDR3 is 16 residues. This specimen belongs to a study of technical replicates of blood from a handful of donors. Here immunoSEQ multiplex PCR was the method, and the copy in TCRdb shows in-frame clones only, minus some. Of 70,000 to 95,000 clones listed, approximately 94% are singletons. Sequences were obtained from T cells isolated from PBMCs. The sequence was obtained from a human donor in good health. The genes are TRBV10-3 and TRBJ1-1, with 9 bases aligning to TRBD1. CDR3 nucleotide sequence: TGTGCCATCAGCGCTTATGGACAGGGGATGAACACTGAAGCTTTCTTT. Encoded protein: CAISAYGQGMNTEAFF.